This T cell receptor (beta chain) was captured in a study of blood T cell repertoires in COVID-19. Study as a whole: The United States, Italy and Spain supplied acute and convalescent COVID-19 samples. Nucleic acid was either cDNA or gDNA, and it came from T cells, B-cell-depleted T cells, or PBMCs.

Germline lookup yields CDR1 SEHNR and CDR2 FQNEAQ (reference sequence). With V trimmed by 5 bases and J by 5 bases, 3 bases remained unmatched. The CDR3 loop spans 12 amino acids. This clone was counted many times. In Seattle, patients joined the study during active infection and were tracked longitudinally. In the source study's methods: By means of reference gene primer amplification, nucleated cell counts were estimated. The assay was immunoSEQ multiplex PCR, and TCRdb's table has in-frame clones only and misses some. V, J and clone size are taken as reported in that table, and D and trimming were inferred from the DNA itself. The sample records fewer than 400,000 clones, approximately 89% being singletons.

The rearrangement joins TRBV7-9 to TRBJ2-7, with 7 bases fitting TRBD1. The sample taken for sequencing was peripheral blood. The origin of this receptor is a woman in her thirties with COVID-19, enrolled during active disease. The CDR3 protein is CASSKDRNEQYF. CDR3 DNA: TGTGCCAGCAGCAAGGACAGGAACGAGCAGTACTTC.